A single sample gave rise to the 15 T cell receptor beta chains below, sequenced in a study of cytomegalovirus exposure and HLA in healthy donors. It was with 60 Vbeta and 13 Jbeta primers that the PCR ran. The table came from immunoSEQ multiplex PCR; TCRdb's copy has only in-frame clones and leaves some out. Seen here are approximately 130,000 clones, 80% to 85% observed once, and the top ten hold 0.55% to 0.75%. The sample taken for sequencing was PBMCs. The receptors come from a man aged 18 to 29 in good health and CMV-seronegative.

J is TRBJ1-1 and V is TRBV6-1; D gene ambiguous. CDR3 length: 11 amino acids. Between the trimmed V and J ends, which lost 7 bases and 11 bases, there was a span of 14 bases. Germline V CDR1 and CDR2: MNHNS, SASEGT. CDR3 in amino acids: CASTRIAEAFF. The CDR3 DNA reads TGTGCCAGCACCCGAATCGCGGAGGCTTTCTTT.

This clone was found once. This sequence joins TRBV6-1 and TRBJ2-5, with 8 positions matching TRBD1. After removal of 3 bases from V and 11 bases from J, the junction contained 11 bases not matched to a gene. This CDR3 has 14 residues. The germline V gene encodes CDR1 MNHNS and CDR2 SASEGT. The CDR3 nucleotides are TGTGCCAGCAGTGATCGGACAGGGCTTGGGGAGCAGTACTTC. It yields the protein CASSDRTGLGEQYF.

The rearrangement links TRBV30 to TRBJ1-2; 9 nucleotides match TRBD1. CDR3 size: 15 residues. The germline CDR1 and CDR2 sequences are GTSNPN and SVGIG (reference sequence). V lost 3 bases, J lost 8 bases, and 13 bases stayed unmatched. The CDR3 DNA follows: TGTGCCTGGAGCACCGGGACAGGGCGGACTTGGGGCTACACCTTC. It is translated as CAWSTGTGRTWGYTF.

This chain connects TRBV7-9 to TRBJ1-6; D might be TRBD1 (5 bases). Germline V gene sequence: CDR1 SEHNR, CDR2 FQNEAQ (reference sequence). The CDR3 is made up of 17 amino acids. Trimming pared 4 bases from V and 0 bases from J, leaving 13 bases between. The CDR3 DNA reads TGTGCCAGCAGCTCTTCAGGGTTTCTCTCCTATAATTCACCCCTCCACTTT. It codes for CASSSSGFLSYNSPLHF.

The rearrangement links TRBV5-1 to TRBJ1-5; D is unresolved. The V gene's germline CDR1 is SGHRS and CDR2 YFSETQ. The CDR3 sequence is 15 residues long. Deletions cut 0 bases from V and 2 bases from J, with 9 bases between. DNA of the CDR3: TGCGCCAGCAGCTTGGTCCCCGGGGGCAATCAGCCCCAGCATTTT. Protein product: CASSLVPGGNQPQHF.

This chain uses TRBV29-1 with TRBJ1-3; 9 nucleotides line up with TRBD1. The germline CDR1 and CDR2 sequences are SQVTM and ANQGSEA. This CDR3 has 14 residues. Trimming took 7 bases from V and 2 from J; bases not matched to a gene: 6. CDR3 in amino acids: CSASGTGTGNTIYF. The CDR3 DNA sequence: TGCAGCGCCAGCGGGACAGGGACTGGAAACACCATATATTTT.

The chain couples TRBV30 to TRBJ2-7; the D gene is possibly TRBD1 (6 bases). Trimming shortened V by 3 bases and J by 3 bases, and 18 bases separated the two germline ends. Germline V gene data show CDR1 as GTSNPN and CDR2 as SVGIG (reference sequence). This CDR3 has 15 residues. CDR3 in amino acids: CAWRGDTVTVYEQYF. In DNA, the CDR3 is TGTGCCTGGAGGGGGGACACCGTTACAGTCTACGAGCAGTACTTC.

A remark on this clone: The germline gene is not matched at one end of the junction; a read error may be the cause. The V and J genes are TRBV29-1 and TRBJ1-1; 7 positions match TRBD1. The germline gives CDR1 SQVTM, CDR2 ANQGSEA. This CDR3 has 12 residues. The CDR3 nucleotides read TGCAGCGACGGGACAGTGAAGACTGAAGCTTTCTTT. Residues: CSDGTVKTEAFF.

This clone came up a few times. This chain joins TRBV6-5 and TRBJ1-4, with 7 nucleotides matching TRBD1. The CDR3 loop spans 14 amino acids. Losses at the gene ends were 6 bases for V and 2 bases for J; bases not matched to a gene: 3. CDR1 and CDR2 (germline): MNHEY, SVGAGI. CDR3 residues: CASRGGGTNEKLFF. In DNA, the CDR3 is TGTGCCAGCAGAGGGGGCGGTACTAATGAAAAACTGTTTTTT.

A few counts support this clone. The chain employs TRBV28 and TRBJ2-7; 8 bases are shared with TRBD2. This CDR3 has 13 amino acids. The V gene's germline CDR1 is MDHEN and CDR2 SYDVKM. With V trimmed by 5 bases and J by 7 bases, 7 bases remained unmatched. The DNA of the CDR3 is TGTGCCAGCAGTCCCGGGGGGGTTGGGGAGCAGTACTTC. The encoded protein is CASSPGGVGEQYF.

The V and J genes are TRBV2 and TRBJ1-2; no definite D call. Looked up from germline, CDR1 is SNHLY and CDR2 is FYNNEI. This CDR3 comprises 14 residues. V lost 1 base, J lost 8 bases, and 14 bases lay in between. CDR3 sequence reads: CASSEVLVIGGYTF. In DNA form, the CDR3 reads TGTGCCAGCAGTGAAGTTCTAGTGATAGGAGGCTACACCTTC.

The rearrangement uses TRBV18 and TRBJ2-6; tentatively, D is TRBD2 (5 bases). This CDR3 contains 18 residues. V shed 8 bases and J shed 0 bases, with 20 bases lying between them. In germline, CDR1 is KGHSH, CDR2 LQKENI. The CDR3 nucleotides are TGTGCCAGCGCTGGGCGGGCAGTACTTCTCTCTGGGGCCAACGTCCTGACTTTC. Its protein product is CASAGRAVLLSGANVLTF. Based on the CDR3 plus reference TRBV18 and TRBJ2-6, the full variable domain is NAGVMQNPRHLVRRRGQEARLRCSPMKGHSHVYWYRQLPEEGLKFMVYLQKENIIDESGMPKERFSAEFPKEGPSILRIQQVVRGDSAAYFCASAGRAVLLSGANVLTFGAGSRLTVL.

CDR3 nucleotides: TGTGCCAGCTCGCCCAAACAGATCTACGAGCAGTACTTC. Translated: CASSPKQIYEQYF. This sequence joins TRBV5-8 and TRBJ2-7; D unclear. CDR1 is SGHTS and CDR2 is YDEGEE in the germline V gene. Trimming left V 7 bases short and J 3 bases short, with 14 bases between. The CDR3 is 13 residues long.

The chain employs TRBV27 and TRBJ1-5, with TRBD1 matching over 9 bases. V trimming: 5 bases; J trimming: 7 bases; junction bases outside the gene matches: 6. Germline CDR1 and CDR2: MNHEY and SMNVEV (reference sequence). CDR3 length equals 14 residues. The CDR3 coding sequence is TGTGCCAGCAGTGGAGGGACAGGGTACCAGCCCCAGCATTTT. It yields the protein CASSGGTGYQPQHF.

The V call is TRBV10-1, the J call TRBJ2-7, with TRBD2 as a possible D gene (6 bases). The length of the CDR3 is 11 residues. Germline V gene data show CDR1 as WNHNN and CDR2 as SYGVQD (reference sequence). Trimming cost V 6 bases and J 12 bases, with 15 bases left between them. The CDR3 is CASSAGLSMYF. DNA for the CDR3: TGCGCCAGCAGCGCGGGACTCAGTATGTACTTC.